This TCR beta chain is drawn from a study of T-cell reconstitution after alpha-beta-depleted transplantation in children. Unique molecular identifiers were incorporated when the TCRbeta library was constructed. TCRdb re-derived calls from the PCR reads in MiXCR, one entry per CDR3 protein. This table holds 700,000 to 950,000 distinct CDR3 sequences, around 15% found once. General observations from the study: Several hundred rapidly expanded clones from non-depleted graft cells reportedly supplied alpha-beta T cells about two months post-transplant. Once a year had passed after transplant, T-cell counts and diversity came mostly from newly produced T cells.

This clonotype appeared a few times. The target antigen is unknown. This TCR came from a male patient between 5 and 17 years old who had a stem cell transplant for acute lymphoblastic leukemia, so the T cells may come from the graft donor. Sequencing used PBMCs, mostly from graft donor cells, obtained 360 days after TCRalphabeta/CD19-depleted stem cell transplant.

CDR3 nucleotides: TGTGCCAGCAGCCAAGACACGGGCGGACAGCCCCAGCATTTT. It is translated as CASSQDTGGQPQHF. The V gene is TRBV3-1, the J gene TRBJ1-5; D uncertain. Germline V lookup: CDR1 LGHDT, CDR2 YNNKEL (reference sequence). The CDR3 runs to 14 residues. Between the trimmed V and J ends, which lost 0 bases and 7 bases, there was a span of 10 bases.